This T cell receptor (beta chain) appears in the sequencing data of a study of T cells in Graves' hyperthyroidism and ophthalmopathy (dated by TCRdb to between 2018 and 2021). Background for the entire study: Peripheral blood was sampled at the time of initial diagnosis, prior to any treatment. To identify TCR V-J signatures that set the groups apart, the researchers used a discovery cohort of 100 patients, made up of about 44 with Graves' ophthalmopathy and some 58 with stable Graves' hyperthyroidism. Prospective prediction of ophthalmopathy was tested in an independent validation cohort consisting of 18 to 20 hyperthyroidism patients and about 17 patients who later progressed to ophthalmopathy. The 100 or so discovery patients were randomly split 7:3 into training and test sets. In addition, the study compared T-cell repertoires in thyroid tissue and in blood from six Graves' hyperthyroidism patients. After sampling, hyperthyroidism patients received methimazole starting at 30 mg daily, and ophthalmopathy patients received high-dose intravenous methylprednisolone. The paper describes TCR Vbeta CDR3 sequencing of some 130 peripheral blood samples, made up of around 41 ophthalmopathy patients, around 73 hyperthyroidism patients and roughly 17 progressor patients.

V drops 0 bases and J drops 6 bases, leaving 9 bases in between. The CDR3 runs 13 residues from the cysteine to the phenylalanine. CDR3 DNA is the only sequence kept; it has 39 bases, read in frame from the first base. In the germline V gene, CDR1 corresponds to SGHRS and CDR2 to YFSETQ. Results and caveats for the whole study, not just this receptor: Blood samples also contained most of the expanded thyroid clonotypes (frequency above 0.001), which suggests that blood repertoires may reflect thyroid immune responses. A model built on a 13 V-J signature distinguished ophthalmopathy from stable hyperthyroidism, reaching about 88% sensitivity and around 81% specificity in cross-validation and 80%/75% in testing. During validation, the model predicted progression to ophthalmopathy a median of about 5.9 months ahead of onset, with around 70% sensitivity and 72% to 80% specificity. Sample size was not statistically predetermined, and investigators were not blinded to group allocation.

Amplification of TCR beta CDR3 regions was carried out from RNA transcripts. The TCR CDR3 was subjected to a first round of RT-PCR using the HTBI primer set and the Qiagen OneStep RT-PCR kit. Libraries were constructed in a second round of multiplex PCR, after which size selection and purification were carried out. The libraries were sequenced on an Illumina HiSeq2000 using paired-end 100 bp reads. The paper's processing steps were these. SOAPnuke was used to process the raw data, removing reads that contained adapters or uncalled bases, had a mean Phred below 15, or lacked an exact match to the constant primer or identifier. COPE v1.2.5 was used to merge the high-quality paired reads, and each unique nucleotide sequence was defined as a clonotype. MiTCR v1.1 was used to align the clonotypes against IMGT TRBV, TRBD and TRBJ reference segments. Only V-J combinations with frequency above 0.0001, covering about 99% of repertoires, were analysed. The TCS score was defined as F50 (clonal expansion) divided by E x V (chaos), with BLOSUM62-based TCRdist calculated between CDR3 peptides within each V-J. Welch's t-statistics and random forest reduced fewer than 600 V-J features to about 12, which were used in a naive Bayes classifier (R e1071). TCRdb handled the public reads itself, with Q25 trimming in fastp and clone calling in MiXCR, and kept productive beta chains. Rows merge per CDR3 protein into single entries with the most common DNA and genes. The V and J calls and clone size are TCRdb's, not the authors'. The sample profile shows 300,000 to 450,000 distinct CDR3 sequences; 13% to 15% of them were found once. 15% to 20% of the sample lies in the top ten.

Ophthalmopathy patients had moderately to severely active disease, with a Clinical Activity Score of 3 or more, a NOSPECS grade of 4 or more, and a disease duration of less than 3 months. Exclusion was applied to patients with uncontrolled infections, other autoimmune diseases, pregnancy or lactation. Diagnoses relied on clinical symptoms, serum thyroxine and TRAb, thyroid ultrasound and orbital computed tomography. PBMCs were isolated from about 10 ml of fresh peripheral blood by Ficoll-Paque density gradient centrifugation. Trizol reagent was used to extract total RNA, and RNA quality was then checked on an Agilent 2100 Bioanalyzer. This clonotype was seen repeatedly, ten times or more. Its antigen is still unknown. No base qualities exist here, and no much larger clone lies one base off it.

The clonotype comes from a woman in her thirties with Graves' ophthalmopathy. The rearranged chain carries TRBV5-1 and TRBJ1-1, with the D segment identity uncertain. Sample: blood. The encoded CDR3 is CASSLVGSPEAFF. The nucleotide sequence reads as follows: TGCGCCAGCAGCTTGGTTGGGAGCCCTGAAGCTTTCTTT.